These 29 T cell receptor beta chains share one sample of origin, sequenced in a study of T-cell memory formation after mild COVID-19 (dated by TCRdb to the early 2020s). Libraries were constructed by 5' RACE. TCRdb records Illumina NovaSeq 6000 as the sequencer. TCRdb applied fastp at Q25 and MiXCR to the public reads, then kept only in-frame beta chains. Entries are consolidated by CDR3 protein sequence, retaining the most common genes and DNA. In this sample the table shows under 200,000 distinct CDR3 sequences, around a tenth of which occur a single time. The ten largest account for 3% to 4% of the sample. Input material: PBMCs or a T cell subset sorted from them (not recorded which). These TCRs come from a man aged 18 to 29 who had mild COVID-19 (a few samples of this study predate the infection). The sample titles of this study are shuffled in the database, so cell type and time point are left out; the donor was told from shared clones.

This clonotype turned up a few times. The chain is built from TRBV5-4 and TRBJ1-3; TRBD1 is a possible D gene (6 bases). The CDR3 runs to 15 residues. Germline values: CDR1 SGHNT, CDR2 YYREEE (reference sequence). V lost 4 bases, J lost 0 bases, and 11 bases lay in between. The DNA of the CDR3 is TGTGCCAGCAGCCCAGGGACACCCTCTGGAAACACCATATATTTT. Amino acids: CASSPGTPSGNTIYF. Drawing the rest from reference TRBV5-4 and TRBJ1-3, the complete variable domain is ETGVTQSPTHLIKTRGQQVTLRCSSQSGHNTVSWYQQALGQGPQFIFQYYREEENGRGNFPPRFSGLQFPNYSSELNVNALELDDSALYLCASSPGTPSGNTIYFGEGSWLTVV.

This rearrangement joins TRBV28 to TRBJ2-1; D unresolved. Germline lookup yields CDR1 MDHEN and CDR2 SYDVKM. V lost 3 bases and J 2 bases, leaving 14 bases between the germline ends. The CDR3 is made up of 16 amino acids. The CDR3 DNA is TGTGCCAGCAGTTTCATTACACTAAATACCTACAATGAGCAGTTCTTC. It specifies CASSFITLNTYNEQFF.

CDR3 sequence (DNA): TGTGCCAGTAGTATAGGAGACAGGGGGGGTTCACCCCTCCACTTT. This codes for CASSIGDRGGSPLHF. The genes are TRBV19 and TRBJ1-6, with 9 bases lining up with TRBD1. There are 15 residues in the CDR3. The V and J ends lost 1 base and 9 bases, in that order; junction bases with no gene match: 4. Germline V gene data show CDR1 as LNHDA and CDR2 as SQIVND (reference sequence).

This clonotype was detected a few times. The chain uses TRBV5-5 and TRBJ1-1, with D possibly being TRBD1 (5 bases). The V gene lost 5 bases and the J gene lost 0 bases, with 17 bases spanning the gap. Germline assignment: CDR1 SGHKS and CDR2 YYEKEE (reference sequence). The CDR3 is made up of 16 amino acids. The CDR3 spells CASRVGPGTMNTEAFF. CDR3 nucleotide sequence: TGTGCCAGCAGGGTTGGGCCAGGGACTATGAACACTGAAGCTTTCTTT.

This chain links TRBV11-3 with TRBJ1-1, with a weak D call TRBD1 (5 bases). The CDR3 consists of 14 residues. V was trimmed by 5 bases and J by 3 bases, leaving 13 bases between them. Germline V gene data show CDR1 as SGHNT and CDR2 as YENEEA. CDR3 DNA: TGTGCCAGCAGCCGAGGGGTACCCTACACTGAAGCTTTCTTT. Translated: CASSRGVPYTEAFF. Full variable domain (remainder filled in from reference TRBV11-3 and TRBJ1-1): EAGVVQSPRYKIIEKKQPVAFWCNPISGHNTLYWYLQNLGQGPELLIRYENEEAVDDSQLPKDRFSAERLKGVDSTLKIQPAELGDSAVYLCASSRGVPYTEAFFGQGTRLTVV.

The chain combines TRBV19 with TRBJ1-5; TRBD1 might be the D (5 bases). The CDR3 totals 16 residues. The V and J ends lost 1 base and 3 bases respectively, with 13 bases between them. Germline CDR1 reads LNHDA; CDR2 reads SQIVND (reference sequence). CDR3 bases: TGTGCCAGTAGTATAGCACGGGCCAGGGTCAATCAGCCCCAGCATTTT. Translation gives CASSIARARVNQPQHF.

The J gene is TRBJ1-2, the V gene TRBV9, with TRBD1 matching over 7 bases. The CDR3 is 16 residues long. Trimming removed 0 bases from V and 0 bases from J; junction bases left unmatched: 5. Germline V gene data show CDR1 as SGDLS and CDR2 as YYNGEE. The DNA for the CDR3 is TGTGCCAGCAGCGTAGCCCAGGGGGGCGCTAACTATGGCTACACCTTC. It specifies CASSVAQGGANYGYTF.

The rearrangement uses TRBV2 and TRBJ2-5; D is uncertain. The ends were cut back, 9 bases at V and 2 bases at J, with 16 bases in the middle. The V gene's germline CDR1 is SNHLY and CDR2 FYNNEI. The CDR3 runs to 14 residues. The CDR3, as DNA: TGTGCCAGGTCACGATGGACGGCTCAAGAGACCCAGTACTTC. It translates to CARSRWTAQETQYF.

The rearrangement joins TRBV4-1 to TRBJ2-3; 12 nucleotides match TRBD2. Germline V lookup: CDR1 MGHRA, CDR2 YSYEKL. This CDR3 spans 17 amino acids. V shed 4 bases and J 3 bases; nucleotides not matched to a gene: 8. The CDR3 sequence is CASSPIRLAGDTDTQYF. DNA of the CDR3: TGCGCCAGCAGCCCCATCCGACTAGCGGGGGATACAGATACGCAGTATTTT.

This chain joins TRBV7-8 and TRBJ1-5; D ambiguous. Trimming removed 5 bases at V and 3 bases at J, with 8 bases between. This CDR3 contains 13 residues. Germline CDR1 and CDR2: SGHVS and FQNEAQ. This CDR3 reads CASSPDFNQPQHF. The DNA for the CDR3 is TGTGCCAGCAGCCCCGACTTCAATCAGCCCCAGCATTTT.

This clonotype has more than one count but fewer than ten. Here the CDR3 DNA reads TGTGCCAGCAGTAACTACGAGCAGTACTTC. Its protein is CASSNYEQYF. The V gene is TRBV6-2 or TRBV6-3, the J gene TRBJ2-7; D not resolved. Germline values: CDR1 MNHEY, CDR2 SVGEGT. The CDR3 has 10 residues. V was trimmed by 5 bases and J by 3 bases, leaving 2 bases between them.

This clonotype came up a few times. The genes are TRBV15 and TRBJ2-2; TRBD1 agrees at 8 bases. This CDR3 is 18 amino acids long. The germline V gene encodes CDR1 LNHNV and CDR2 YYDKDF (reference sequence). Unmatched junction bases numbered 10, after V lost 1 base and J lost 3 bases. CDR3 DNA: TGTGCCACCAGCAGAGGTTCCCAGGGGGCTTCGTACACCGGGGAGCTGTTTTTT. Translation: CATSRGSQGASYTGELFF.

This chain links TRBV6-2 or TRBV6-3 with TRBJ2-3; 14 bases are shared with TRBD2. CDR1 is MNHEY, CDR2 SVGEGT, per germline. After removal of 2 bases from V and 4 bases from J, the junction contained 5 bases not matched to a gene. This CDR3 region has 17 residues. CDR3 sequence (DNA): TGTGCCAGCAGTTACCCCCAGACTAGCGGGGGGGCAGATACGCAGTATTTT. It yields the protein CASSYPQTSGGADTQYF.

This clonotype was observed a handful of times. V is TRBV27 and J is TRBJ2-3; unclear D gene. V was cut by 6 bases and J by 6 bases, with 13 bases left in between. From germline, CDR1 is MNHEY and CDR2 SMNVEV (reference sequence). CDR3 length: 13 amino acids. This chain's CDR3 is CASRLGPLDTQYF. The CDR3, as DNA: TGTGCCAGCAGGCTGGGTCCGCTGGATACGCAGTATTTT.

The chain employs TRBV7-2 and TRBJ1-2, with D uncertain. The germline gives CDR1 SGHTA, CDR2 FQGNSA. V gave up 2 bases and J gave up 2 bases, with 6 bases separating them. CDR3 size: 13 residues. The chain's CDR3 is CASSLSPNYGYTF. The DNA for the CDR3 is TGTGCCAGCAGCTTATCCCCCAACTATGGCTACACCTTC.

In this sample, this clonotype turned up a few times. The V call is TRBV12-3 or TRBV12-4, the J call TRBJ1-5; 8 positions match TRBD1. After removal of 11 bases from V and 5 bases from J, the junction contained 11 bases not matched to a gene. The CDR3 runs 14 residues. The CDR3 here is CAASLQQGDQPQHF. CDR3 DNA sequence: TGTGCCGCCAGCCTACAACAGGGGGATCAGCCCCAGCATTTT.

The chain employs TRBV18 and TRBJ2-3, with TRBD2 identical over 9 bases. The V and J ends lost 1 base and 2 bases, in that order; junction bases with no gene match: 10. The length of the CDR3 is 18 residues. Germline CDR1 reads KGHSH; CDR2 reads LQKENI. This CDR3 is CASSPLAGDPIHTDTQYF. In DNA, the CDR3 is TGTGCCAGCTCACCACTAGCGGGGGATCCTATCCACACAGATACGCAGTATTTT.

This clonotype showed up many times. The chain uses TRBV4-2 and TRBJ1-5; no firm D call. V lost 0 bases and J 6 bases, leaving 12 bases between the germline ends. The CDR3 runs 15 residues. Germline lookup yields CDR1 LGHNA and CDR2 YNFKEQ. The CDR3 here is CASSQDNWVGQPQHF. The CDR3 nucleotides are TGTGCCAGCAGCCAAGATAACTGGGTCGGTCAGCCCCAGCATTTT.

This clonotype came up many times. The rearrangement links TRBV4-3 to TRBJ2-7; no clear D. CDR1 and CDR2 (germline): LGHNA, YSLEER. The germline V and J ends were trimmed by 1 base and 3 bases, with 7 bases remaining between them. The CDR3 totals 13 residues. CDR3 nucleotide sequence: TGCGCCAGCAGCCAAGGCACCGGCTACGAGCAGTACTTC. Translating it yields CASSQGTGYEQYF.

This clonotype was picked up many times. The genes are TRBV7-2 and TRBJ2-4, with D tentatively TRBD2 (5 bases). CDR3 size: 19 residues. Trimming removed 2 bases at V and 0 bases at J, with 20 bases between. CDR1 and CDR2 (germline): SGHTA, FQGNSA. The CDR3 DNA sequence: TGTGCCAGCAGCTTATTTATCGGGGAGCGACGACTAGCCAAAAACATTCAGTACTTC. It translates to CASSLFIGERRLAKNIQYF.

V gene TRBV4-3 combines with J gene TRBJ1-2, with 8 bases identical to TRBD1. Looked up from germline, CDR1 is LGHNA and CDR2 is YSLEER. The V segment lost 0 bases and the J segment 2 bases; nucleotides outside the gene matches: 2. This CDR3 comprises 15 residues. CDR3 region: CASSQDTGGNYGYTF. CDR3 coding DNA: TGCGCCAGCAGCCAAGATACAGGGGGAAACTATGGCTACACCTTC.

This clonotype was found a few times. This rearrangement joins TRBV5-6 to TRBJ2-6; no firm D call. Trimming left V 0 bases short and J 5 bases short, with 0 bases between. Germline V gene lookup returns CDR1 SGHDT and CDR2 YYEEEE. This CDR3 is 12 amino acids long. The CDR3 DNA is TGTGCCAGCAGCTTGGGGGCCAACGTCCTGACTTTC. As protein: CASSLGANVLTF.

The chain uses TRBV7-2 and TRBJ1-2; D uncertain. The CDR3 extends over 15 amino acids. CDR1 is SGHTA, CDR2 FQGNSA, per germline. V dropped 1 base and J dropped 0 bases, with 9 bases sitting between them. Written as DNA, the CDR3 is TGTGCCAGCAGCTTAGAACCTCGACCTAACTATGGCTACACCTTC. This translates into CASSLEPRPNYGYTF.

This clonotype was seen at least ten times. The chain joins TRBV10-3 to TRBJ2-6; D is unresolved. Germline CDR1 reads ENHRY; CDR2 reads SYGVKD. The germline V and J ends were trimmed by 8 bases and 3 bases, with 8 bases remaining between them. CDR3 length: 13 amino acids. CDR3 DNA sequence: TGTGCCATCGAGCAGGTTGGGGCCAACGTCCTGACTTTC. Protein sequence: CAIEQVGANVLTF.

This clonotype has just one count. One base away lies a much larger clone, so this may be a sequencing read error. The V call is TRBV5-1, the J call TRBJ1-3, with a weak D call TRBD1 (5 bases). The CDR3 runs 17 residues. Germline CDR1 reads SGHRS; CDR2 reads YFSETQ. Trimming shortened V by 3 bases and J by 0 bases, and 16 bases separated the two germline ends. The CDR3 nucleotides are TGCGCCAGCAGCTGGGGGGGTAGACCTAACTCTGGAAACACCATATATTTT. Amino acid sequence: CASSWGGRPNSGNTIYF.

Only a few counts were recorded for this clonotype. The rearrangement uses TRBV20-1 and TRBJ1-5, with 9 bases lining up with TRBD1. This CDR3 is 15 amino acids long. CDR1 is DFQATT, CDR2 SNEGSKA, per germline (reference sequence). J lost 3 bases, V lost 6 bases, and 9 bases had no gene match. CDR3 sequence reads: CSALRTGAHNQPQHF. DNA of the CDR3: TGCAGTGCCCTACGGACAGGGGCGCACAATCAGCCCCAGCATTTT.

This chain joins TRBV4-2 and TRBJ2-5; TRBD2 matches 11 bases. The CDR3 covers 15 residues. V trimming: 4 bases; J trimming: 5 bases; junction bases outside the gene matches: 6. Per germline, CDR1 LGHNA and CDR2 YNFKEQ. The CDR3 reads CASSLSGGAGETQYF. The CDR3 DNA reads TGTGCCAGCAGCCTTAGCGGGGGGGCCGGTGAGACCCAGTACTTC.

This clonotype has more than one count but fewer than ten. The J gene is TRBJ1-5, the V gene TRBV29-1; D gene uncertain. V gave up 4 bases and J gave up 4 bases, with 11 bases separating them. This CDR3 has 13 amino acids. Germline V gene lookup returns CDR1 SQVTM and CDR2 ANQGSEA. Written as DNA, the CDR3 is TGCAGCGTTGTGGCCGGCCTTAATCAGCCCCAGCATTTT. It is translated as CSVVAGLNQPQHF.

V and J are TRBV4-3 and TRBJ2-3, with TRBD1 identical over 9 bases. This CDR3 spans 13 amino acids. J lost 14 bases, V lost 0 bases, and 6 bases had no gene match. Germline CDR1 is LGHNA and CDR2 is YSLEER. This CDR3 is CASSQDLGQGPYF. CDR3 DNA sequence: TGCGCCAGCAGCCAAGATCTTGGACAGGGGCCGTATTTT.